The 26 T cell receptor beta chains below were found in one sample sequenced in a study of memory CD4+ T cells and cytomegalovirus serostatus. Single viable CD3+CD4+CD8-CD45RO+ cells were sorted as the memory CD4+ T cells. The protocol was immunoSEQ multiplex PCR, while the TCRdb copy is restricted to in-frame clones and leaves out a portion. In the table there are under 55,000 clones, around three quarters of which are singletons. Sequences were obtained from memory CD4+ T cells from blood. Receptor source: an adult in good health and CMV-seronegative.

This chain links TRBV19 with TRBJ1-5, with TRBD1 as a possible D gene (6 bases). The CDR3 has 14 amino acids. The V and J ends lost 4 bases and 6 bases respectively, with 13 bases between them. The germline CDR1 and CDR2 sequences are LNHDA and SQIVND (reference sequence). The CDR3 DNA reads as TGTGCCAGTAGTACAACAGGGCCGGCTCAGCCCCAGCATTTT. Protein: CASSTTGPAQPQHF.

This clone showed up just once. This chain connects TRBV5-4 to TRBJ2-3; TRBD2 matches 9 bases. The CDR3 is 16 amino acids. With 4 bases clipped from V and 2 bases from J, the junction kept 8 bases outside the gene matches. Germline V gene sequence: CDR1 SGHNT, CDR2 YYREEE (reference sequence). The CDR3, as DNA: TGTGCCAGCAGCCGGACTAGCGCCTACGTCACAGATACGCAGTATTTT. Translated: CASSRTSAYVTDTQYF.

The chain couples TRBV10-3 to TRBJ1-3, with D maybe TRBD1 (6 bases). The germline gives CDR1 ENHRY, CDR2 SYGVKD. The germline V and J ends were trimmed by 10 bases and 2 bases, with 15 bases remaining between them. This CDR3 comprises 14 residues. CDR3 sequence: CATQEGGAGNTIYF. The CDR3 nucleotides read TGTGCCACGCAAGAGGGGGGTGCTGGAAACACCATATATTTT.

The chain has TRBV6-5 and TRBJ2-5; possible D gene TRBD2, 6 bases. The ends were cut back, 6 bases at V and 5 bases at J, with 19 bases in the middle. The CDR3 extends over 15 amino acids. The V gene's germline CDR1 is MNHEY and CDR2 SVGAGI. CDR3 region: CASSLGGRREETQYF. For the CDR3, the DNA is TGTGCCAGCAGCTTGGGAGGACGAAGGGAGGAGACCCAGTACTTC.

This clone appeared a few times. The chain uses TRBV9 and TRBJ1-4; no definite D call. Trimming shortened V by 4 bases and J by 3 bases, and 13 bases separated the two germline ends. The germline V gene has CDR1 SGDLS and CDR2 YYNGEE. This CDR3 has 15 amino acids. The CDR3 reads CASSPSASSNEKLFF. The CDR3 region has the DNA TGTGCCAGCAGCCCATCAGCTAGCTCTAATGAAAAACTGTTTTTT.

The rearrangement joins TRBV7-9 to TRBJ2-7; no firm D call. V was pared by 1 base and J by 6 bases, with 7 bases between. This CDR3 has 12 residues. The germline CDR1 and CDR2 sequences are SEHNR and FQNEAQ (reference sequence). CDR3 nucleotides: TGTGCCAGCAGCTTAGTCACGTCCGAGCAGTACTTC. The encoded protein is CASSLVTSEQYF.

This clone was seen more than once but under ten times. The rearrangement uses TRBV2 and TRBJ1-2; a possible D gene is TRBD1 (6 bases). The CDR3 is 14 residues long. CDR1 is SNHLY, CDR2 FYNNEI, per germline. V gave up 6 bases and J gave up 2 bases, with 13 bases separating them. The CDR3 DNA reads as TGTGCCAGCAGGGGTGACAGGAGCAACTATGGCTACACCTTC. This gives the protein CASRGDRSNYGYTF.

The chain employs TRBV12-5 and TRBJ2-1; 13 nucleotides match TRBD2. Germline CDR1 reads LGHNT; CDR2 reads FRNRAP. There are 18 residues in the CDR3. The trim removed 1 base at V and 8 bases at J, leaving 11 bases unmatched. The CDR3 sequence is CASGLGLAGGLMVDEQFF. CDR3 sequence (DNA): TGTGCTAGTGGTTTGGGACTAGCGGGAGGATTGATGGTCGATGAGCAGTTCTTC.

This clone was found a few times. V and J are TRBV5-1 and TRBJ2-5; D is ambiguous. CDR1 and CDR2 from the germline V gene are SGHRS and YFSETQ. CDR3 size: 14 residues. Trimming left V 3 bases short and J 0 bases short, with 9 bases between. CDR3 DNA sequence: TGCGCCAGCAGCTCAGATGTGTACCAAGAGACCCAGTACTTC. It specifies CASSSDVYQETQYF.

The CDR3 nucleotides read TGTGCCAGTAGGGCGACGGCGGGGGCCACCGGGGAGCTGTTTTTT. Translation: CASRATAGATGELFF. This chain connects TRBV19 to TRBJ2-2; TRBD2 might be the D (7 bases). V lost 6 bases to trimming and J lost 4 bases, with 15 bases between them. This CDR3 contains 15 residues. Germline assignment: CDR1 LNHDA and CDR2 SQIVND (reference sequence). Filled out from reference TRBV19 and TRBJ2-2, the complete variable domain reads DGGITQSPKYLFRKEGQNVTLSCEQNLNHDAMYWYRQDPGQGLRLIYYSQIVNDFQKGDIAEGYSVSREKKESFPLTVTSAQKNPTAFYLCASRATAGATGELFFGEGSRLTVL.

The rearrangement uses TRBV6-1 and TRBJ2-5, with D possibly matching TRBD1 (6 bases). V lost 0 bases and J lost 3, with 14 bases in between. CDR3 length: 16 residues. The germline gives CDR1 MNHNS, CDR2 SASEGT. Here the CDR3 reads CASSEALRGVKETQYF. The DNA for the CDR3 is TGTGCCAGCAGTGAAGCGCTCAGGGGAGTTAAAGAGACCCAGTACTTC.

The chain employs TRBV28 and TRBJ1-2; D not resolved. Germline V gene sequence: CDR1 MDHEN, CDR2 SYDVKM. The V end lost 1 base, the J end lost 5 bases, and 8 bases lay between the germline ends. The CDR3 runs to 13 residues. CDR3 sequence reads: CASSLLIHYGYTF. CDR3 nucleotide sequence: TGTGCCAGCAGTTTATTAATCCATTATGGCTACACCTTC.

By frequency in the sample, this clone is medium-sized (0.01 to 0.1%). V gene TRBV19 combines with J gene TRBJ1-2; 8 positions agree with TRBD1. J gave up 8 bases and V 6 bases, and 11 bases lay outside the gene matches. The germline V gene has CDR1 LNHDA and CDR2 SQIVND (reference sequence). CDR3 length: 14 amino acids. This CDR3 reads CASRITGGGFGYTF. The DNA of the CDR3 is TGTGCCAGTAGGATTACAGGGGGAGGATTCGGCTACACCTTC.

This clone was picked up a small number of times. The V gene is TRBV23-1, the J gene TRBJ2-6, with D hard to call. TRBV23-1 is placed among ORFs of uncertain function. This CDR3 is 13 amino acids long. V lost 0 bases to trimming and J lost 3 bases, with 0 bases between them. Written as DNA, the CDR3 is TGCGCCAGCAGTCAATCTGGGGCCAACGTCCTGACTTTC. It yields the protein CASSQSGANVLTF.

V is TRBV14 and J is TRBJ1-2, with 7 bases that match TRBD1. Germline loops: CDR1 SGHDN, CDR2 FVKESK. This CDR3 has 13 amino acids. J lost 3 bases, V lost 4 bases, and 2 bases had no gene match. In nucleotides, the CDR3 is TGTGCCAGCAGCCCGCAGGGGGACTATGGCTACACCTTC. This encodes CASSPQGDYGYTF.

V gene TRBV11-2 combines with J gene TRBJ1-1, with D unclear. This CDR3 has 13 residues. The germline V and J ends were trimmed by 7 bases and 11 bases, with 20 bases remaining between them. Germline V lookup: CDR1 SGHAT, CDR2 FQNNGV. This CDR3 is CASTPASSSGAFF. In nucleotides, the CDR3 is TGTGCCAGCACCCCGGCGTCTTCAAGCGGGGCTTTCTTT.

This clone was seen just once. The chain recombines TRBV15 with TRBJ1-2; possible D gene TRBD1, 6 bases. V lost 3 bases to trimming and J lost 8 bases, with 19 bases between them. Germline CDR1 LNHNV, CDR2 YYDKDF (reference sequence). This CDR3 region has 15 residues. This CDR3 is CATSSPIRGAYGYTF. The CDR3, as DNA: TGTGCCACCAGCAGTCCTATACGGGGGGCGTACGGCTACACCTTC.

The CDR3 reads CASSEKGHSYNSPLHF. CDR3 nucleotide sequence: TGTGCCAGCAGCGAAAAGGGGCACTCCTATAATTCACCCCTCCACTTT. The chain employs TRBV27 and TRBJ1-6; weak D call: TRBD1 (5 bases). Trimming removed 6 bases at V and 0 bases at J, with 12 bases between. The CDR3 contains 16 residues. Germline CDR1 reads MNHEY; CDR2 reads SMNVEV (reference sequence).

This clone was detected only a few times. The rearrangement uses TRBV5-5 and TRBJ2-6, with D unresolved. Trimming shortened V by 5 bases and J by 0 bases, and 6 bases separated the two germline ends. The CDR3 contains 14 residues. In germline, CDR1 is SGHKS, CDR2 YYEKEE (reference sequence). In nucleotides, the CDR3 is TGTGCCAGCAGGGATAGCTCTGGGGCCAACGTCCTGACTTTC. This translates into CASRDSSGANVLTF.

Only a few counts were recorded for this clone. The chain couples TRBV6-1 to TRBJ1-1; possibly TRBD1 for D (5 bases). The V and J ends lost 1 base and 2 bases respectively, with 17 bases between them. Germline CDR1 is MNHNS and CDR2 is SASEGT. This CDR3 has 17 residues. The DNA of the CDR3 is TGTGCCAGCAGTGAAGGTCAGGGTGGTCGGAGAAACACTGAAGCTTTCTTT. This translates into CASSEGQGGRRNTEAFF.

J is TRBJ2-1 and V is TRBV6-6; either TRBD1 or TRBD2 may fit D (6 bases each). The CDR3 sequence is 15 residues long. Per germline, CDR1 MNHNY and CDR2 SVGAGI (reference sequence). V was pared by 3 bases and J by 7 bases, with 16 bases between. The CDR3 DNA follows: TGTGCCAGCAGTTATCCCTCGGGGGCGGGTAATGAGCAGTTCTTC. Amino acid sequence: CASSYPSGAGNEQFF.

The V call is TRBV5-6, the J call TRBJ2-1; TRBD2 matches 10 bases. Germline V gene data show CDR1 as SGHDT and CDR2 as YYEEEE. V was clipped by 0 bases and J by 6 bases; unmatched bases: 6. The CDR3 loop spans 16 amino acids. CDR3 residues: CASSLVAGGRGNEQFF. CDR3 DNA sequence: TGTGCCAGCAGCTTGGTAGCGGGGGGCAGGGGCAATGAGCAGTTCTTC.

The chain combines TRBV28 with TRBJ1-4, with D unresolved. This CDR3 has 14 amino acids. Trimming pared 8 bases from V and 5 bases from J, leaving 15 bases between. Germline-derived CDR1 and CDR2 are MDHEN and SYDVKM. The CDR3 region has the DNA TGTGCCAGCGGGCGGCGGTCCCCAAATGAAAAACTGTTTTTT. Translation: CASGRRSPNEKLFF.

The rearrangement uses TRBV4-3 and TRBJ1-1; D unclear. Germline V CDR1 and CDR2: LGHNA, YSLEER. V lost 1 base and J lost 7, with 10 bases in between. The CDR3 loop spans 13 amino acids. CDR3 residues: CASSQAAGFEAFF. The CDR3 DNA reads TGCGCCAGCAGCCAAGCGGCGGGGTTTGAAGCTTTCTTT.

V usage is TRBV11-3 and J usage is TRBJ2-2, with 7 bases fitting TRBD1. V lost 2 bases to trimming and J lost 4 bases; unmatched junction nucleotides: 10. There are 17 residues in the CDR3. CDR1 is SGHNT, CDR2 YENEEA, per germline. CDR3 sequence (DNA): TGTGCCAGCAGCTTAACCCAAGGGCCAGGGGGCACCGGGGAGCTGTTTTTT. The encoded protein is CASSLTQGPGGTGELFF.

This CDR3 reads CASSSGPYEQYF. In nucleotides, the CDR3 is TGTGCCAGCAGTTCCGGACCTTACGAGCAGTACTTC. The genes are TRBV28 and TRBJ2-7; D remains ambiguous. Between the trimmed V and J ends, which lost 4 bases and 4 bases, there was a span of 8 bases. Germline lookup yields CDR1 MDHEN and CDR2 SYDVKM. The CDR3 runs to 12 residues. Full variable domain (remainder filled in from reference TRBV28 and TRBJ2-7): DVKVTQSSRYLVKRTGEKVFLECVQDMDHENMFWYRQDPGLGLRLIYFSYDVKMKEKGDIPEGYSVSREKKERFSLILESASTNQTSMYLCASSSGPYEQYFGPGTRLTVT.